This T cell receptor beta chain was recorded in a study of blood T cell repertoires in COVID-19. Whole-study context: The cDNA or gDNA used as material had been derived from T cells, B-cell-depleted T cells, or PBMCs.

CDR3 size: 14 residues. Trimming removed 1 base from V and 2 bases from J, with 8 bases in between. CDR1 and CDR2 from the germline V gene are SEHNR and FQNEAQ (reference sequence). This table comes from immunoSEQ multiplex PCR, and its TCRdb copy is limited to in-frame clones, with some not included. The table shows about 220,000 clones, with roughly four fifths occurring only once. The TCR sequence derives from a woman in her 30s who had recovered from COVID-19. The specimen was peripheral blood. The V call is TRBV7-9, the J call TRBJ1-2; D is ambiguous. The CDR3 region has the DNA TGTGCCAGCAGCTTAGTTTCAGAAAACTATGGCTACACCTTC. It is translated as CASSLVSENYGYTF.